This T cell receptor beta chain was recorded in a study of technical replicates of blood from a handful of donors. Using immunoSEQ multiplex PCR, the repertoire was profiled, and TCRdb retains in-frame clones only, with some absent. The sample lists approximately 52,000 clones, 80% to 95% occurring once. The CDR3 loop spans 15 amino acids. Trimming removed 4 bases from V and 6 bases from J, with 19 bases in between. Germline CDR1 and CDR2: SGDLS and YYNGEE. Sequenced material: PBMCs. The sequence was collected from a human donor in good health. Some clones in this sample may be carry-over from other donors' samples. The chain recombines TRBV9 with TRBJ1-1; D possibly corresponds to TRBD1 (5 bases). The CDR3, as DNA: TGTGCCAGCAGCCCTACGGGGGGGGGTTCGGCTGAAGCTTTCTTT. It is translated as CASSPTGGGSAEAFF.